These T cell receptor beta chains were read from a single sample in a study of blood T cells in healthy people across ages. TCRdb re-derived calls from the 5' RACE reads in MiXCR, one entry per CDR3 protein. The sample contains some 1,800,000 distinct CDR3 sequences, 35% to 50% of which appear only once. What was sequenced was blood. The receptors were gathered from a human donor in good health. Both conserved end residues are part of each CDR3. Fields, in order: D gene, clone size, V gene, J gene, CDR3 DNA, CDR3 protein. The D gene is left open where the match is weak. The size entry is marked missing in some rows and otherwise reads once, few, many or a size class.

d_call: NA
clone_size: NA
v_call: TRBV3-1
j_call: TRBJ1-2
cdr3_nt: TGTGCCAGCAGCCAAGTTTATGTGGCAGCAATCTATGGCTACACCTTC
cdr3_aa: CASSQVYVAAIYGYTF

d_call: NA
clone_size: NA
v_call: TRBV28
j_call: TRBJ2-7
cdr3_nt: TGTGCCAGCAGTCCCTGGACACTTTACGAGCAGTACTTC
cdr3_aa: CASSPWTLYEQYF

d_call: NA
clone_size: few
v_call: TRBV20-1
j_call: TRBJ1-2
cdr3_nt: TGCAGTGCCCTCCGCCTCAATGGCTACACCTTC
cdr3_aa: CSALRLNGYTF

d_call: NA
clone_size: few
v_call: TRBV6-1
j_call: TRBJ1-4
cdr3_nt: TGTGCCAGCAGTCGGGGACGGAATGAAAAACTGTTTTTT
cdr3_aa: CASSRGRNEKLFF

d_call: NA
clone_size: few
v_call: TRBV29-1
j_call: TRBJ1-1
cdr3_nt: TGCAGCGTACGGAGGGCAGTGGGTAGGACTGAAGCTTTCTTT
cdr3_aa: CSVRRAVGRTEAFF

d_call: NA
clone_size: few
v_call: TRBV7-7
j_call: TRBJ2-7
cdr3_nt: TGTGCCAGCAGCTTAGCGAGGGACACCGAGCAGTACTTC
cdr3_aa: CASSLARDTEQYF

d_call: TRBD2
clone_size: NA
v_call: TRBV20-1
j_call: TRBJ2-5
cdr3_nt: TGCAGTGCCAGCTGGACTAGCGGGGCATCGGAGACCCAGTACTTC
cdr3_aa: CSASWTSGASETQYF

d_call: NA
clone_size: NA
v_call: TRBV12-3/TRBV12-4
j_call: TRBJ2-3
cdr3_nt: TGTGCCAGCAGTTTCGAGTGGCAGGGCACAGATACGCAGTATTTT
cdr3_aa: CASSFEWQGTDTQYF

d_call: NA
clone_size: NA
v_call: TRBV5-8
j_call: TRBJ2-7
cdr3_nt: TGTGCCAGCAGCTCCTTGGACACAGGCTCCTACGAGCAGTACTTC
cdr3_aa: CASSSLDTGSYEQYF

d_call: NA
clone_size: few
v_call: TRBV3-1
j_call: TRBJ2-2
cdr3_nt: TGTGCCAGCAGGCTCAGCCCCGGGGAGCTGTTTTTT
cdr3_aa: CASRLSPGELFF

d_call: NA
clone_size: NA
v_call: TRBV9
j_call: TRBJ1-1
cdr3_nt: TGTGCCAGCAGCCAATCCAGGGGCTCCAACACTGAAGCTTTCTTT
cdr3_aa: CASSQSRGSNTEAFF

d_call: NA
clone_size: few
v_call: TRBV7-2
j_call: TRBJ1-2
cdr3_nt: TGTGCCAGCATCCCCGGGGGGGCGCGTGGCTACACCTTC
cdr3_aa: CASIPGGARGYTF

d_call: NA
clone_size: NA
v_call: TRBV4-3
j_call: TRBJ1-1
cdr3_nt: TGCGCCAGCAGCCAAAGCAGGGCGGTCACTGAAGCTTTCTTT
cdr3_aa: CASSQSRAVTEAFF

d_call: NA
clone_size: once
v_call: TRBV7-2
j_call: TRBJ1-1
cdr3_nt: TGTGCCAGCAGCCAACCAACAGGGAGCGGCACTGAAGCTTTCTTT
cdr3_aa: CASSQPTGSGTEAFF

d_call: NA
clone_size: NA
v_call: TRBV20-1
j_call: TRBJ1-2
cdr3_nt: TGCAGTGCTACCCCTTTGCGGGGGCTGGGGACTAACTATGGCTACACCTTC
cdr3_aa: CSATPLRGLGTNYGYTF

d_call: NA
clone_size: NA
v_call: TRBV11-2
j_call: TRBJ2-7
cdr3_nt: TGTGCCGGCAGCTCCACTCATGGGCCCTCCTACGAGCAGTACTTC
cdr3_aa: CAGSSTHGPSYEQYF

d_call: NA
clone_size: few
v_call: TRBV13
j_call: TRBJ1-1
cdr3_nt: TGTGCCAGCAGCTCCCCCGGGACCAGAAGCGGCACTGAAGCTTTCTTT
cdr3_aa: CASSSPGTRSGTEAFF

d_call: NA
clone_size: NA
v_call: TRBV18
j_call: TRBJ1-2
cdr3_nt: TGTGCCAGCTCACCCGGGTCACTACAGGGAGATGGCTACACCTTC
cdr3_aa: CASSPGSLQGDGYTF

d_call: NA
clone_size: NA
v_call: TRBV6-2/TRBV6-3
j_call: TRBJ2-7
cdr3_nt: TGTGCCAGCAGGAGCAGCGGACTCACGCCCTACGAGCAGTACTTC
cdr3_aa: CASRSSGLTPYEQYF

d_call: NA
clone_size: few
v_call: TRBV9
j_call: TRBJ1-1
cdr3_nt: TGTGCCAGCAGCGTAGGGGGATACACTGAAGCTTTCTTT
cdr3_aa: CASSVGGYTEAFF